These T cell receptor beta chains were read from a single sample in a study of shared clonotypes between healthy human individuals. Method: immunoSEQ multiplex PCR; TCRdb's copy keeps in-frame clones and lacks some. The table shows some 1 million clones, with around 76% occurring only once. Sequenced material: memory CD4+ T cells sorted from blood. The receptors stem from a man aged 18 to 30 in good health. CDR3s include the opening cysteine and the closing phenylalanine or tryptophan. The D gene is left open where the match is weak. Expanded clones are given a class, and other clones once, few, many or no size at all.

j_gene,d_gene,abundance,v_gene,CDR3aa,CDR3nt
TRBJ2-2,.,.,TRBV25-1,CASSENRVSGSGELFF,TGTGCCAGCAGTGAAAATAGAGTGTCCGGATCCGGGGAGCTGTTTTTT
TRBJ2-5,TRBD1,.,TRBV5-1,CASYSGTALQETQYF,TGCGCCAGTTACTCTGGGACAGCTTTACAAGAGACCCAGTACTTC
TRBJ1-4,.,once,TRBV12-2,CASRPEGTGGSYEKLFF,TGTGCAAGTCGCCCAGAAGGGACAGGGGGTTCATATGAAAAACTGTTTTTT
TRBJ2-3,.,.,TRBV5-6,CASSSPKFRAQYF,TGTGCCAGCAGCTCCCCCAAGTTTAGGGCGCAGTATTTT
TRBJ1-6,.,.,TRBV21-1,CASTGPGSPPPLHF,TGTGCCAGCACGGGTCCCGGGTCGCCCCCACCCCTCCACTTT
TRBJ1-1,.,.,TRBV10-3,CAISEGSSEAFF,TGTGCCATCAGTGAGGGATCCTCAGAAGCTTTCTTT
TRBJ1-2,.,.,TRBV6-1,CASSETGSGYTF,TGTGCCAGCAGTGAAACAGGGAGCGGCTACACCTTC
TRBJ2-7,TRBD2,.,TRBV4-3,CASSQGTSGDDISYEQYF,TGCGCCAGCAGCCAAGGGACTAGCGGGGACGATATCTCCTACGAGCAGTACTTC
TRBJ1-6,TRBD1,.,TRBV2,CASSIERQGNNSPLHF,TGTGCCAGCTCAATAGAGAGACAGGGGAATAATTCACCCCTCCACTTT
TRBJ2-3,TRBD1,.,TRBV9,CASSVDGQGAADTQYF,TGTGCCAGCAGCGTAGACGGACAGGGGGCTGCAGATACGCAGTATTTT
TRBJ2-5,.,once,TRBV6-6,CASSYGTGVTTQYF,TGTGCCAGCAGTTACGGGACGGGAGTTACGACCCAGTACTTC
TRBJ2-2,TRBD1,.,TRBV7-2,CASSLAGGLGGELFF,TGTGCCAGCAGCTTAGCAGGGGGCCTCGGCGGGGAGCTGTTTTTT
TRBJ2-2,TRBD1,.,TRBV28,CASRKQGTGGELFF,TGTGCCAGCAGAAAACAGGGGACGGGAGGGGAGCTGTTTTTT
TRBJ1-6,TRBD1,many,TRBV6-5,CASRGQGGNSPLHF,TGTGCCAGCAGGGGACAGGGGGGAAATTCACCCCTCCACTTT